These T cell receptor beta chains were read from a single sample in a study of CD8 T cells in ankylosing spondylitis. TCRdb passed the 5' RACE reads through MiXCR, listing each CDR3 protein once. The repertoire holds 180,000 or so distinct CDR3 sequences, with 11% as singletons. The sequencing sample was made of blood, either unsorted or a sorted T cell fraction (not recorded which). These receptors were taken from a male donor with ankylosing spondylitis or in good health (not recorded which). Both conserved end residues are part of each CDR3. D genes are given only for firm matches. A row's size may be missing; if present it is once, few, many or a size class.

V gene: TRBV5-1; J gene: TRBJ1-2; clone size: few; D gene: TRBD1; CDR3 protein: CASSFRQGPGHGYTF; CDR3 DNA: TGCGCCAGCAGCTTCCGACAGGGGCCAGGGCATGGCTACACCTTC
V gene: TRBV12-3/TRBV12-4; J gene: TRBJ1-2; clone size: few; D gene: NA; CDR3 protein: CASSLGLWGPSNYGYTF; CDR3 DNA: TGTGCCAGCAGTTTAGGTCTCTGGGGTCCGTCTAACTATGGCTACACCTTC
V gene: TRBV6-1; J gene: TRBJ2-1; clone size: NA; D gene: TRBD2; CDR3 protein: CASGGEGVDNHEQFF; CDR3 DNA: TGTGCCAGTGGGGGGGAAGGGGTGGACAATCATGAGCAGTTCTTC
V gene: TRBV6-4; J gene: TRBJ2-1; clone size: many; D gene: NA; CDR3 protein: CASSDKGAYDEQFF; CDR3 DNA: TGTGCCAGCAGTGACAAGGGCGCCTACGATGAGCAGTTCTTC
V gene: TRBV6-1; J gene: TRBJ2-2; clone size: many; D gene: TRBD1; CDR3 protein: CASSPGTGSHTGELFF; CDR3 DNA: TGTGCCAGCAGCCCCGGGACAGGGTCCCACACCGGGGAGCTGTTTTTT
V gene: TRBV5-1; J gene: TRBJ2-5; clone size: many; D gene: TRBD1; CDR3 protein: CASSLAGQGPQETQYF; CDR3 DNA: TGCGCCAGCAGCTTGGCAGGACAGGGGCCACAAGAGACCCAGTACTTC
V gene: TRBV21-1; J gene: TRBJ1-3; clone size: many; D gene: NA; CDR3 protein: CASSLRVPPGNTIYF; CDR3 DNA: TGTGCCAGCAGCCTCAGGGTCCCCCCTGGAAACACCATATATTTT
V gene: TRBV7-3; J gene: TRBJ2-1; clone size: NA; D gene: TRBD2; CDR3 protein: CASSSPTSPLAGGQSSYNEQFF; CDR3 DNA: TGTGCCAGCAGCTCCCCCACTTCCCCTCTGGCGGGAGGACAAAGCTCCTACAATGAGCAGTTCTTC
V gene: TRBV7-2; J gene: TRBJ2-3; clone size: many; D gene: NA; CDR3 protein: CASSLDTDTQYF; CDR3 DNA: TGCGCCAGCAGCTTAGACACAGATACGCAGTATTTT
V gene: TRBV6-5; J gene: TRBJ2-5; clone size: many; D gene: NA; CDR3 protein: CASSWGVFQETQYF; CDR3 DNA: TGTGCCAGCAGTTGGGGGGTCTTCCAAGAGACCCAGTACTTC
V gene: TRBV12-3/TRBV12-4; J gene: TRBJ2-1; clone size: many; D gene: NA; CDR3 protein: CASSLSGSGRNEQFF; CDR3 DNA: TGTGCCAGCAGTTTAAGCGGAAGCGGTCGGAATGAGCAGTTCTTC
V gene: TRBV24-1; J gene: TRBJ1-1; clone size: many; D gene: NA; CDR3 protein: CATSDRSDGTAFF; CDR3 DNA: TGTGCCACCAGTGACCGTTCGGACGGGACAGCTTTCTTT
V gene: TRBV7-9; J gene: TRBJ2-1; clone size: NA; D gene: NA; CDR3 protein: CASLQGGGSTNEQFF; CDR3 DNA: TGTGCCAGCCTCCAGGGCGGAGGCTCCACGAATGAGCAGTTCTTC
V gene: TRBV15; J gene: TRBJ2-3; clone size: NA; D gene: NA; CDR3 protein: CATSRWAGGTDTQYF; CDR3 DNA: TGTGCCACCAGCCGCTGGGCAGGGGGCACAGATACGCAGTATTTT
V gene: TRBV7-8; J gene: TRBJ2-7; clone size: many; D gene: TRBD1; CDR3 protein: CASSLRSGTGGSYEQYF; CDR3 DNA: TGTGCCAGCAGCTTACGTTCCGGGACAGGGGGCTCCTACGAGCAGTACTTC
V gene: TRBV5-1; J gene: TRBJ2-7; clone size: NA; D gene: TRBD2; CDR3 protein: CASSLAQGGLQYF; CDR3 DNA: TGCGCCAGCAGCTTAGCTCAGGGAGGGTTGCAGTACTTC
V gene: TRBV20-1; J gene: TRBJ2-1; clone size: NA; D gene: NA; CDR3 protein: CSARVLAGHQFF; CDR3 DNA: TGCAGTGCCCGAGTACTTGCGGGCCATCAGTTCTTC
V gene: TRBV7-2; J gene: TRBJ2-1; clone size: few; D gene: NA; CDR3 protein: CASRGGTYNEQFF; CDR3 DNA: TGTGCCAGCAGGGGGGGAACCTACAATGAGCAGTTCTTC
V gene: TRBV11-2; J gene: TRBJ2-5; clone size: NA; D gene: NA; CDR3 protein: CASSLDALGGKTQYF; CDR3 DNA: TGTGCCAGCAGCTTAGATGCCCTAGGTGGAAAGACCCAGTACTTC
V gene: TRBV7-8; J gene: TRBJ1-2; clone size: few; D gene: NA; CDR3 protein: CASSFSGTRGYTF; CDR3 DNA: TGTGCCAGCAGCTTTTCCGGGACGAGGGGCTACACCTTC
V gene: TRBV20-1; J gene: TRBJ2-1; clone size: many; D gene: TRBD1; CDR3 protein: CSATDRDTYNEQFF; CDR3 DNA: TGCAGTGCCACCGACAGGGACACCTACAATGAGCAGTTCTTC
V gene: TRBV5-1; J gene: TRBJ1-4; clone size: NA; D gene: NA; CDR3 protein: CASSFGQESDGEKLFF; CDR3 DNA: TGCGCCAGCAGCTTCGGCCAGGAATCAGATGGTGAAAAACTGTTTTTT
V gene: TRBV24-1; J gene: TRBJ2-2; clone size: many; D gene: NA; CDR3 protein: CATSDRGLGELFF; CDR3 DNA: TGTGCCACCAGTGATCGGGGTCTCGGGGAGCTGTTTTTT
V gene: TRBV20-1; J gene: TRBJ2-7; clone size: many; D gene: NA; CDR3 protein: CSARETGLYEQYF; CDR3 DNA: TGCAGTGCTAGAGAGACAGGACTCTACGAGCAGTACTTC
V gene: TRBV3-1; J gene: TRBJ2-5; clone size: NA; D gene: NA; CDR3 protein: CASSPFVGGAETQYF; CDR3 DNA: TGTGCCAGCAGCCCTTTCGTAGGGGGAGCAGAGACCCAGTACTTC
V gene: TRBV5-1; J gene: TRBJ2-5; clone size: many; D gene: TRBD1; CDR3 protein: CASSIRGKETQYF; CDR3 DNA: TGCGCCAGCAGCATCAGGGGGAAAGAGACCCAGTACTTC
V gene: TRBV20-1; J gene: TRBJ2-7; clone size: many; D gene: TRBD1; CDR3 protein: CSAGLGQGIYEQYF; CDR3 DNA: TGCAGTGCTGGCCTGGGACAGGGAATCTACGAGCAGTACTTC
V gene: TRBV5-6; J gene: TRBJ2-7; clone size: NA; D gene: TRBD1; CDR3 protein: CASSSSGTGGAGEQYF; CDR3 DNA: TGTGCCAGCAGCTCCTCCGGGACAGGGGGAGCGGGGGAGCAGTACTTC
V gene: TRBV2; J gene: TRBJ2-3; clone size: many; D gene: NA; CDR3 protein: CASTRTERMSTDTQYF; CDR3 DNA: TGTGCCAGCACCCGAACGGAGCGGATGAGCACAGATACGCAGTATTTT
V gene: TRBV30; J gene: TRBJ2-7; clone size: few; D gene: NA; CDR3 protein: CAWSVGEEQYF; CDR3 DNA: TGTGCCTGGAGTGTTGGAGAGGAGCAGTACTTC
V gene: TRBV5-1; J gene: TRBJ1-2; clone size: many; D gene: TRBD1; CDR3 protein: CASSLVGQHDGYTF; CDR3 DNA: TGCGCCAGCAGCTTGGTGGGACAGCATGACGGCTACACCTTC
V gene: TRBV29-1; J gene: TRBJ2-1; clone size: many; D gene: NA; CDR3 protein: CSVVTRSSYNEQFF; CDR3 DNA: TGCAGCGTTGTAACCCGGAGCTCCTACAATGAGCAGTTCTTC
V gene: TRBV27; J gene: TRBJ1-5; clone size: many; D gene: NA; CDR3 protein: CASSSRTGNQPQHF; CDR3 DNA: TGTGCCAGCAGTTCGCGGACAGGCAATCAGCCCCAGCATTTT
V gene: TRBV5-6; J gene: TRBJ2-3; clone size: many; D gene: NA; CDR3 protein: CASSLRGAPYF; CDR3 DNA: TGTGCCAGCAGTTTGAGGGGGGCTCCCTATTTT
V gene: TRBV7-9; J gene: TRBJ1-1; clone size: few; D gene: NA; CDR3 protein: CASSLDFTEAFF; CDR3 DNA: TGTGCCAGCAGCTTAGATTTCACTGAAGCTTTCTTT
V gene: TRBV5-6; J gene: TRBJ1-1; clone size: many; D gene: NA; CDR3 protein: CASSFLGSTEAFF; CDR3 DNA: TGTGCCAGCAGCTTCCTGGGTTCAACTGAAGCTTTCTTT
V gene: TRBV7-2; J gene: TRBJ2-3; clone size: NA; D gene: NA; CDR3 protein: CASATTDTQYF; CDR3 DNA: TGTGCCAGCGCGACCACAGATACGCAGTATTTT
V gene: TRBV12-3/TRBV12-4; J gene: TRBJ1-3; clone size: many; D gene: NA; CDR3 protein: CASSLTASGNTIYF; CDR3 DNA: TGTGCCAGCAGTTTAACCGCCAGTGGAAACACCATATATTTT
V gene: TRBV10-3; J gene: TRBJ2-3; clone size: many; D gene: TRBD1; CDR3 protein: CAISAQGQGVTDTQYF; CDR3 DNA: TGTGCCATCAGTGCCCAAGGACAGGGAGTCACAGATACGCAGTATTTT
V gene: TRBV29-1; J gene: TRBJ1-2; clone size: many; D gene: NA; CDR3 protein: CSGTVTGGYTF; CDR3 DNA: TGCAGCGGGACAGTTACAGGCGGCTACACCTTC
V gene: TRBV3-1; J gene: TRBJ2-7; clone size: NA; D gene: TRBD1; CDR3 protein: CASSHPGQGPRSSYEQYF; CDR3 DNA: TGTGCCAGCAGCCATCCGGGACAGGGCCCCAGGAGCTCCTACGAGCAGTACTTC
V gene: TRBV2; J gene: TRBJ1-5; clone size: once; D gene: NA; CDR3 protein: CTSSEGGQINQPQHF; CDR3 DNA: TGTACCAGCAGTGAAGGTGGACAGATCAATCAGCCCCAGCATTTT
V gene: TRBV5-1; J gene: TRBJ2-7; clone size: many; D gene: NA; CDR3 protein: CASRQGLGEQYF; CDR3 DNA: TGCGCCAGCAGGCAGGGGTTGGGCGAGCAGTACTTC
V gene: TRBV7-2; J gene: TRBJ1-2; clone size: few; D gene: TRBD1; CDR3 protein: CASSLPWDSYGYTF; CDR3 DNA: TGTGCCAGCAGCTTACCCTGGGACAGCTATGGCTACACCTTC